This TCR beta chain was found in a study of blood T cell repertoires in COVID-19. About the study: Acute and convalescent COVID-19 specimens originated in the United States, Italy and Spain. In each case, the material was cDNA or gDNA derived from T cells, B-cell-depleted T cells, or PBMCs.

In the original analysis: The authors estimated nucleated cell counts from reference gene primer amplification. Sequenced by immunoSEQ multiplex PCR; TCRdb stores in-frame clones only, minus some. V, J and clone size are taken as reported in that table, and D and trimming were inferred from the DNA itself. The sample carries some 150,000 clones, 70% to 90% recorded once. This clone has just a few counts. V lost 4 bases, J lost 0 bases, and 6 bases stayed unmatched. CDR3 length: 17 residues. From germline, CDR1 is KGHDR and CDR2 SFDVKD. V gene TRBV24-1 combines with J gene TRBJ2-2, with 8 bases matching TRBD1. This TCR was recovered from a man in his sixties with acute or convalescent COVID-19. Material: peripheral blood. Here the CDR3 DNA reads TGTGCCACCAGTGACTACTGGGGACAGGCGAACACCGGGGAGCTGTTTTTT. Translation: CATSDYWGQANTGELFF.